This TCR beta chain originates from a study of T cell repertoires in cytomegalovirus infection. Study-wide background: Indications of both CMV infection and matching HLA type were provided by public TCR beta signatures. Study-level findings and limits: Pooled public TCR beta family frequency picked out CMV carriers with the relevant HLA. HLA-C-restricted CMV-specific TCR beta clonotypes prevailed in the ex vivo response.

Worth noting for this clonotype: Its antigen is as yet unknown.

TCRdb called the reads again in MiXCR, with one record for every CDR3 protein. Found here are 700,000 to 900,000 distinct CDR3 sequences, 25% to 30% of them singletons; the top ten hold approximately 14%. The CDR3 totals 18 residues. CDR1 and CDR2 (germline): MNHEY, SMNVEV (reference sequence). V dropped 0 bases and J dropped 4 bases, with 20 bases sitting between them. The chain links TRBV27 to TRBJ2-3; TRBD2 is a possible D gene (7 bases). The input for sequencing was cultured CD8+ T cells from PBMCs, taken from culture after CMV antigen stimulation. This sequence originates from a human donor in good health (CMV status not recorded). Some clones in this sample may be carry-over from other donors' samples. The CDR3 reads CASSLSGRGPWEADTQYF. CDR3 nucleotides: TGTGCCAGCAGTTTATCTGGGCGGGGGCCATGGGAGGCAGATACGCAGTATTTT.